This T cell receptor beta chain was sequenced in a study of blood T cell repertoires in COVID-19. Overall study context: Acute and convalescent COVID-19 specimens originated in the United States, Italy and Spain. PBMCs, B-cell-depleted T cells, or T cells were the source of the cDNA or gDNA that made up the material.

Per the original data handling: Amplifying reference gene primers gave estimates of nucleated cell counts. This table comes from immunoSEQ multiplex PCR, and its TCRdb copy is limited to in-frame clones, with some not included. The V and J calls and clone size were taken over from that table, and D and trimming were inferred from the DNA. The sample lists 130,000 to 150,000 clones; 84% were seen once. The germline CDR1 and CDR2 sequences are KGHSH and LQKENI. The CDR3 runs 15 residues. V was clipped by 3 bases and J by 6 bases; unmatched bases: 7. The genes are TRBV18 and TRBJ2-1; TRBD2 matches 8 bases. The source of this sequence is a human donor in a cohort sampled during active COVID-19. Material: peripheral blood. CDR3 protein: CASSPTGGAGNEQFF. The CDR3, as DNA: TGTGCCAGCTCACCCACGGGGGGGGCCGGCAATGAGCAGTTCTTC. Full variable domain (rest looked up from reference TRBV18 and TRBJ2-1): NAGVMQNPRHLVRRRGQEARLRCSPMKGHSHVYWYRQLPEEGLKFMVYLQKENIIDESGMPKERFSAEFPKEGPSILRIQQVVRGDSAAYFCASSPTGGAGNEQFFGPGTRLTVL.